Below are 21 T cell receptor beta chains sequenced from a single sample in a study of T cell responses to AZD1222 COVID-19 vaccine (dated by TCRdb to about 2021). Library construction relied on the immunoSEQ multiplex PCR assay. TCRdb limited this immuneACCESS table to in-frame rearrangements with V and J called. A share of clones is missing; checked studies link under half to unresolved V genes, and the rest is unexplained. This sample is represented by 150,000 or so clones; around nine tenths of them were singletons. Of the sample, approximately 1.6% falls within the top ten clones. This sample's time point label indicates: baseline before first vaccination. This material consisted of peripheral blood, taken on day 0 of AZD1222 vaccination. The receptors were gathered from an adult in good health.

The chain combines TRBV7-3 with TRBJ2-1; D remains unclear. V was shortened by 2 bases and J by 6 bases, with 11 bases between the two germline ends. This CDR3 is built from 14 residues. Germline V gene lookup returns CDR1 SGHTA and CDR2 FQGTGA. CDR3 nucleotide sequence: TGTGCCAGCAGCTTACCCCAAAACGGCAATGAGCAGTTCTTC. Amino acids: CASSLPQNGNEQFF.

This chain connects TRBV20-1 to TRBJ2-3; D remains ambiguous. The CDR3 runs to 11 residues. Germline V gives CDR1 DFQATT, CDR2 SNEGSKA (reference sequence). The ends were cut back, 3 bases at V and 5 bases at J, with 6 bases in the middle. CDR3 nucleotides: TGCAGTGCTAGCCTCAGAGATACGCAGTATTTT. It encodes CSASLRDTQYF.

The chain employs TRBV11-3 and TRBJ1-1, with a possible D match to TRBD1 (5 bases). Germline CDR1 is SGHNT and CDR2 is YENEEA. The ends were cut back, 3 bases at V and 4 bases at J, with 12 bases in the middle. The length of the CDR3 is 14 residues. The CDR3 spells CASSFWGEGTEAFF. The CDR3 coding sequence is TGTGCCAGCAGCTTTTGGGGGGAGGGCACTGAAGCTTTCTTT.

V and J are TRBV19 and TRBJ2-5; D may correspond to TRBD1 or TRBD2 (5 bases each). Germline CDR1 reads LNHDA; CDR2 reads SQIVND (reference sequence). The length of the CDR3 is 16 residues. V was trimmed by 5 bases and J by 5 bases, leaving 21 bases between them. Here the CDR3 DNA reads TGTGCCAGTAGTTCCCTTGGGACCCACGGGCGGGAGACCCAGTACTTC. It yields the protein CASSSLGTHGRETQYF.

The chain couples TRBV29-1 to TRBJ2-7, with D perhaps assigned TRBD1 or TRBD2 (6 bases each). Germline assignment: CDR1 SQVTM and CDR2 ANQGSEA. The CDR3 length is 13 residues. The CDR3 loop reads CSAWRGDSYEQYF. For the CDR3, the DNA is TGCAGTGCGTGGAGGGGGGACTCCTACGAGCAGTACTTC.

The chain employs TRBV29-1 and TRBJ1-2; perhaps TRBD1 as D (5 bases). CDR1 is SQVTM and CDR2 is ANQGSEA in the germline V gene. This CDR3 has 16 residues. V gave up 0 bases and J gave up 2 bases, with 16 bases separating them. The CDR3, as DNA: TGCAGCGTTGAAGATCAAGCAGGGTTAGTGAACTATGGCTACACCTTC. Its protein is CSVEDQAGLVNYGYTF.

This chain's CDR3 is CASSQVPSNEKLFF. CDR3 DNA sequence: TGCGCCAGCAGCCAAGTCCCTTCCAATGAAAAACTGTTTTTT. This sequence joins TRBV4-1 and TRBJ1-4, with D unclear. The V gene lost 1 base and the J gene lost 5 bases, with 8 bases spanning the gap. CDR3 length: 14 residues. CDR1 MGHRA and CDR2 YSYEKL come from the germline V gene.

Remarks on this clone: At one end, the junction sequence differs from germline, possibly due to a read error. The chain links TRBV25-1 to TRBJ1-1; D perhaps matches TRBD1 (6 bases). This CDR3 has 11 residues. Germline CDR1 and CDR2: MGHDK and SYGVNS. CDR3 loop: CASSTGTLTIF. CDR3 DNA sequence: TGTGCCAGCAGTACCGGGACACTTACGATCTTT.

Only one count was recorded for this clone. This chain connects TRBV27 to TRBJ1-1, with 10 bases aligning to TRBD1. The germline V gene encodes CDR1 MNHEY and CDR2 SMNVEV (reference sequence). J lost 5 bases, V lost 6 bases, and 9 bases had no gene match. There are 15 residues in the CDR3. CDR3 nucleotide sequence: TGTGCCAGCAGCCCAGACAGGGGGCTAAGGACTGAAGCTTTCTTT. Translation gives CASSPDRGLRTEAFF.

The chain has TRBV5-6 and TRBJ1-1, with unresolved D. The CDR3 has 14 amino acids. Germline V gives CDR1 SGHDT, CDR2 YYEEEE. V was cut by 2 bases and J by 0 bases, with 8 bases left in between. CDR3 loop: CASSFPRMNTEAFF. In DNA, the CDR3 is TGTGCCAGCAGCTTCCCGAGGATGAACACTGAAGCTTTCTTT. Together with reference TRBV5-6 and TRBJ1-1, the CDR3 gives the full variable domain: DAGVTQSPTHLIKTRGQQVTLRCSPKSGHDTVSWYQQALGQGPQFIFQYYEEEERQRGNFPDRFSGHQFPNYSSELNVNALLLGDSALYLCASSFPRMNTEAFFGQGTRLTVV.

This chain links TRBV2 with TRBJ1-2, with D maybe TRBD1 (6 bases). The germline V gene encodes CDR1 SNHLY and CDR2 FYNNEI. V lost 1 base and J lost 6, with 15 bases in between. The CDR3 loop spans 15 amino acids. The CDR3 here is CASSEGGARRDGYTF. Written as DNA, the CDR3 is TGTGCCAGCAGTGAAGGGGGGGCCAGGAGGGATGGCTACACCTTC.

This sequence joins TRBV20-1 and TRBJ1-4; TRBD1 matches 8 bases. V shed 3 bases and J 3 bases; nucleotides not matched to a gene: 6. Germline lookup yields CDR1 DFQATT and CDR2 SNEGSKA (reference sequence). The CDR3 is made up of 15 amino acids. The CDR3 reads CSASQGAGANEKLFF. The CDR3 bases are TGCAGTGCTAGTCAGGGGGCAGGAGCTAATGAAAAACTGTTTTTT.

CDR3 coding DNA: TGTGCCAGCAGTTTAACTGTCAGATTCTATAATTCACCCCTCCACTTT. The encoded protein is CASSLTVRFYNSPLHF. The V and J genes are TRBV28 and TRBJ1-6; D remains ambiguous. The germline V gene has CDR1 MDHEN and CDR2 SYDVKM. The CDR3 spans 16 residues. Trimming left V 2 bases short and J 3 bases short, with 11 bases between.

V gene TRBV27 combines with J gene TRBJ1-2, with 10 bases fitting TRBD1. The CDR3 runs to 16 residues. The V gene end was trimmed by 6 bases and the J gene end by 3 bases; junction bases not matched to a gene: 10. Germline CDR1 MNHEY, CDR2 SMNVEV (reference sequence). The chain's CDR3 is CASSTTGQGIDYGYTF. The DNA for the CDR3 is TGTGCCAGCAGCACCACGGGACAGGGGATCGACTATGGCTACACCTTC.

The rearrangement links TRBV5-8 to TRBJ1-6, with D unresolved. V lost 6 bases and J lost 2, with 9 bases in between. Germline lookup yields CDR1 SGHTS and CDR2 YDEGEE. This CDR3 region has 14 residues. In DNA, the CDR3 is TGTGCCAGCACCGAGAGGGCCTATAATTCACCCCTCCACTTT. This gives the protein CASTERAYNSPLHF.

This sequence joins TRBV2 and TRBJ1-4; D uncertain. The CDR3 loop spans 11 amino acids. The V end was cut by 5 bases, the J end by 15 bases, with 13 bases between. The germline V gene has CDR1 SNHLY and CDR2 FYNNEI. The CDR3 loop is CASSLSGWLFF. The CDR3 DNA reads TGTGCCAGCAGTCTCTCGGGGTGGTTGTTTTTT. The whole variable domain, remainder taken from reference TRBV2 and TRBJ1-4, is EPEVTQTPSHQVTQMGQEVILRCVPISNHLYFYWYRQILGQKVEFLVSFYNNEISEKSEIFDDQFSVERPDGSNFTLKIRSTKLEDSAMYFCASSLSGWLFFGSGTQLSVL.

This rearrangement joins TRBV19 to TRBJ1-4, with D possibly TRBD1 on 6 matching bases. The germline V and J ends were trimmed by 8 bases and 7 bases, with 17 bases remaining between them. The CDR3 spans 14 residues. Germline loops: CDR1 LNHDA, CDR2 SQIVND (reference sequence). CDR3 bases: TGTGCCAGTCGGGTCGGGGGGGCGAGTGAAAAACTGTTTTTT. Amino acid sequence: CASRVGGASEKLFF.

The rearrangement joins TRBV6-5 to TRBJ1-2, with 7 positions matching TRBD1. Germline trimming cut 6 bases from V and 2 bases from J; bases unmatched to any gene: 3. Germline CDR1 is MNHEY and CDR2 is SVGAGI. This CDR3 is 13 amino acids long. Here the CDR3 reads CASRQTGNYGYTF. CDR3 in DNA: TGTGCCAGCAGACAGACAGGGAACTATGGCTACACCTTC.

The rearrangement uses TRBV15 and TRBJ1-2; a possible D gene is TRBD1 (6 bases). CDR1 is LNHNV, CDR2 YYDKDF, per germline (reference sequence). This CDR3 region has 16 residues. V lost 5 bases, J lost 0 bases, and 16 bases lay in between. For the CDR3, the DNA is TGTGCCACCAGCGACAGGATACAACAAGCTAACTATGGCTACACCTTC. Protein: CATSDRIQQANYGYTF. Full variable domain (rest looked up from reference TRBV15 and TRBJ1-2): DAMVIQNPRYQVTQFGKPVTLSCSQTLNHNVMYWYQQKSSQAPKLLFHYYDKDFNNEADTPDNFQSRRPNTSFCFLDIRSPGLGDTAMYLCATSDRIQQANYGYTFGSGTRLTVV.

The J gene is TRBJ2-3, the V gene TRBV4-1; D remains unclear. The CDR3 is 16 residues long. With 1 base removed from V and 3 bases from J, the gap between germline ends came to 14 bases. Germline V gene sequence: CDR1 MGHRA, CDR2 YSYEKL. The CDR3 DNA reads as TGCGCCAGCAGCCAAGCTGACTTAGGCTTTACAGATACGCAGTATTTT. This encodes CASSQADLGFTDTQYF.

The chain uses TRBV2 and TRBJ2-2; no clear D gene. V was clipped by 8 bases and J by 5 bases, with 9 bases between them. Germline CDR1 SNHLY, CDR2 FYNNEI. The CDR3 is 12 residues long. In nucleotides, the CDR3 is TGTGCCAGCTCAGGTTCGACCGGGGAGCTGTTTTTT. As protein: CASSGSTGELFF.